This paragraph covers one T cell receptor beta chain sequence. The antigen is undetermined. TCRdb called the 5' RACE reads again in MiXCR, with one record for every CDR3 protein. The table records roughly 450,000 distinct CDR3 sequences, under 20% of them present only once. The sample belongs to a study of T-cell memory formation after mild COVID-19. Study-wide results and caveats: A subset of responding clones appeared in pre-infection memory, suggesting cross-reactive memory joined. The authors did not confirm SARS-CoV-2 specificity of second-wave clones peaking day 37. Clones that contracted from day 15 to 85 were balanced CD4/CD8, while later expanders leaned CD4+.

The specimen was PBMCs or a T cell subset sorted from them (not recorded which). This TCR came from a man younger than 35 who had mild COVID-19 (a few samples of this study predate the infection). Cell type and time point are not known.

The CDR3 DNA reads as TGTGCCAGCAGCACATCCTACCGGAGCTCCTACGAGCAGTACGTC. Translating it yields CASSTSYRSSYEQYV. V usage is TRBV21-1 and J usage is TRBJ2-7. TRBV21-1 has pseudogene status. CDR3 length: 15 residues.